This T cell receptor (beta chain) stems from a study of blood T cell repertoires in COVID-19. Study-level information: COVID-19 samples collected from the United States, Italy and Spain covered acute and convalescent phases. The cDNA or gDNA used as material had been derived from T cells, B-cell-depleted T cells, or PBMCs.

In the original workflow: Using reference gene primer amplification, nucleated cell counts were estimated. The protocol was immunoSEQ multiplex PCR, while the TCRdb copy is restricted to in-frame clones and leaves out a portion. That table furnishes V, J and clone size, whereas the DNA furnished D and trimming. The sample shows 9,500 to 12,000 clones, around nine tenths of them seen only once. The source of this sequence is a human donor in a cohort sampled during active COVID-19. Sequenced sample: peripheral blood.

The CDR3 DNA follows: TGTGCCAGCAGCCCCCGAGGGGGGGCGTCTAGTCCGATTCTGGACACCATATATTTT. Encoded protein: CASSPRGGASSPILDTIYF. The chain combines TRBV7-9 with TRBJ1-3; D might be TRBD1 (6 bases). CDR1 and CDR2 (germline): SEHNR, FQNEAQ (reference sequence). The CDR3 length is 19 residues. V lost 5 bases and J 8 bases, leaving 31 bases between the germline ends.